The 24 T cell receptor beta chains below were found in one sample sequenced in a study of response to subunit inactivated influenza vaccine. Each CDR3 protein gets one entry after TCRdb re-called the RT-PCR reads with MiXCR. In the table there are some 850,000 distinct CDR3 sequences, around 18% of which are singletons. This specimen consisted of PBMCs from blood, obtained around 5 days after vaccination. The receptors were sampled from a middle-aged man who received an inactivated influenza vaccine.

This clonotype has more than one count but fewer than ten. V and J are TRBV7-8 and TRBJ2-7, with 7 bases lining up with TRBD1. Germline V lookup: CDR1 SGHVS, CDR2 FQNEAQ. The length of the CDR3 is 14 residues. J gave up 4 bases and V 2 bases, and 5 bases lay outside the gene matches. The CDR3 DNA follows: TGTGCCAGCAGCTTAAATCCACAGGGGTACGAGCAGTACTTC. This codes for CASSLNPQGYEQYF.

J is TRBJ2-7 and V is TRBV15, with TRBD1 matching over 7 bases. This CDR3 comprises 16 residues. CDR1 LNHNV and CDR2 YYDKDF come from the germline V gene (reference sequence). Unmatched junction bases numbered 8, after V lost 0 bases and J lost 3 bases. CDR3 sequence reads: CATSRDQYRGDYEQYF. The CDR3 bases are TGTGCCACCAGCAGAGATCAGTACAGGGGAGACTACGAGCAGTACTTC.

This sequence joins TRBV20-1 and TRBJ1-5; D ambiguous. The CDR3 is made up of 14 amino acids. The V and J ends lost 3 bases and 0 bases respectively, with 9 bases between them. Germline V gives CDR1 DFQATT, CDR2 SNEGSKA (reference sequence). The DNA of the CDR3 is TGCAGTGCTAGGACCGGGATTAGCAATCAGCCCCAGCATTTT. Protein sequence: CSARTGISNQPQHF.

The rearrangement uses TRBV20-1 and TRBJ1-5; D is perhaps TRBD1 (5 bases). The CDR3 runs to 16 residues. Germline CDR1 DFQATT, CDR2 SNEGSKA (reference sequence). V lost 0 bases and J lost 1, with 13 bases in between. The CDR3 is CSARDYARTSNQPQHF. The CDR3 DNA is TGCAGTGCTAGAGATTACGCAAGGACAAGCAATCAGCCCCAGCATTTT.

The gene calls are TRBV29-1 and TRBJ1-4, with 7 bases matching TRBD1. The germline V gene has CDR1 SQVTM and CDR2 ANQGSEA. The CDR3 spans 12 residues. The trim removed 4 bases at V and 11 bases at J, leaving 7 bases unmatched. The CDR3 DNA reads as TGCAGCGTTGGGCAGGGGGGCAACAAACTGTTTTTT. Translation gives CSVGQGGNKLFF.

Comments on this clonotype: A much bigger clone sits one base away, suggesting this may be a read error. The chain joins TRBV11-2 to TRBJ1-2, with D uncertain. V lost 5 bases to trimming and J lost 1 base, with 2 bases between them. Germline V gives CDR1 SGHAT, CDR2 FQNNGV. This CDR3 is 11 amino acids long. The DNA of the CDR3 is TGTGCCAGCAGCAATAACTATGGCTACACCTTC. Translating gives CASSNNYGYTF.

This clonotype appeared a few times. This chain joins TRBV25-1 and TRBJ2-2; D might be TRBD1 (6 bases). The CDR3 contains 16 residues. Germline V CDR1 and CDR2: MGHDK, SYGVNS. With 1 base removed from V and 3 bases from J, the gap between germline ends came to 12 bases. CDR3 residues: CASSEWKDRHTGELFF. As DNA, the CDR3 is TGTGCCAGCAGTGAATGGAAGGACAGACACACCGGGGAGCTGTTTTTT.

There are many counts of this clonotype. The CDR3 is CSASKRESTDTQYF. The CDR3 DNA reads TGCAGTGCTAGTAAGAGAGAGAGCACAGATACGCAGTATTTT. The V gene is TRBV20-1, the J gene TRBJ2-3; no definite D call. Germline V gene lookup returns CDR1 DFQATT and CDR2 SNEGSKA (reference sequence). V lost 3 bases, J lost 0 bases, and 10 bases lay in between. This CDR3 is 14 amino acids long.

The chain links TRBV4-2 to TRBJ2-1, with 7 bases that match TRBD1. The CDR3 runs to 17 residues. The germline V gene encodes CDR1 LGHNA and CDR2 YNFKEQ. V dropped 4 bases and J dropped 2; count of bases not matched to a gene: 11. The CDR3 here is CASSPMFRGSPYNEQFF. The CDR3 DNA sequence: TGTGCCAGCAGCCCGATGTTCAGGGGGTCCCCCTACAATGAGCAGTTCTTC.

V is TRBV6-1 and J is TRBJ2-1; 9 positions match TRBD2. Germline values: CDR1 MNHNS, CDR2 SASEGT. CDR3 length: 15 amino acids. After removal of 11 bases from V and 5 bases from J, the junction contained 13 bases not matched to a gene. This CDR3 reads CAGRKAGLANNEQFF. CDR3 sequence (DNA): TGTGCCGGAAGAAAGGCGGGACTAGCTAACAATGAGCAGTTCTTC.

The J gene is TRBJ2-3, the V gene TRBV7-6; perhaps TRBD2 as D (5 bases). V was cut by 5 bases and J by 2 bases, with 17 bases left in between. The CDR3 has 16 residues. Germline V gene lookup returns CDR1 SGHVS and CDR2 FNYEAQ. The CDR3 DNA is TGTGCCAGCAGCCTCCGGACTTCTACTAACACAGATACGCAGTATTTT. It codes for CASSLRTSTNTDTQYF.

The V and J genes are TRBV5-1 and TRBJ2-3, with TRBD1 matching over 9 bases. Trimming took 4 bases from V and 7 from J; bases not matched to a gene: 13. Germline CDR1 is SGHRS and CDR2 is YFSETQ. The CDR3 contains 16 residues. The CDR3 is CASSPDRGWKAYTQYF. CDR3 bases: TGCGCCAGCAGCCCAGACAGGGGGTGGAAGGCCTATACGCAGTATTTT.

This clonotype was found a few times. The rearrangement joins TRBV10-3 to TRBJ2-5, with TRBD2 identical over 8 bases. Germline V gene data show CDR1 as ENHRY and CDR2 as SYGVKD. CDR3 size: 17 residues. Germline trimming cut 0 bases from V and 4 bases from J; bases unmatched to any gene: 10. The CDR3 spells CAISESDGGARRETQYF. The CDR3 DNA reads as TGTGCCATCAGTGAGTCGGACGGGGGGGCCAGGAGAGAGACCCAGTACTTC.

This chain connects TRBV7-8 to TRBJ2-3; TRBD1 aligns across 9 bases. CDR1 and CDR2 from the germline V gene are SGHVS and FQNEAQ. The CDR3 runs 17 residues. V was clipped by 1 base and J by 3 bases; unmatched bases: 8. The CDR3 DNA reads as TGTGCCAGCAGCTTAGGAAAGGGACAGGGTAGAACAGATACGCAGTATTTT. This gives the protein CASSLGKGQGRTDTQYF. Variable domain in full (rest from reference TRBV7-8 and TRBJ2-3): GAGVSQSPRYKVAKRGQDVALRCDPISGHVSLFWYQQALGQGPEFLTYFQNEAQLDKSGLPSDRFFAERPEGSVSTLKIQRTQQEDSAVYLCASSLGKGQGRTDTQYFGPGTRLTVL.

At least ten counts were recorded for this clonotype. This chain's CDR3 is CAISGQGVINYGYTF. The CDR3 DNA is TGTGCCATCAGTGGGCAGGGGGTGATTAACTATGGCTACACCTTC. The gene calls are TRBV10-3 and TRBJ1-2; TRBD1 agrees at 7 bases. The ends lost 4 bases at V and 1 base at J; junction bases unmatched: 6. The CDR3 is 15 amino acids. Germline V gene lookup returns CDR1 ENHRY and CDR2 SYGVKD.

The chain uses TRBV3-1 and TRBJ2-7; D perhaps matches TRBD1 (6 bases). The CDR3 totals 13 residues. CDR1 LGHDT and CDR2 YNNKEL come from the germline V gene (reference sequence). V lost 4 bases, J lost 5 bases, and 12 bases lay in between. CDR3 sequence (DNA): TGTGCCAGCAGCCCCCCAACAGGGAACGAGCAGTACTTC. The encoded protein is CASSPPTGNEQYF.

The V call is TRBV20-1, the J call TRBJ2-1, with a weak D call TRBD1 (6 bases). V lost 5 bases to trimming and J lost 7 bases, with 9 bases between them. Germline V gene lookup returns CDR1 DFQATT and CDR2 SNEGSKA (reference sequence). This CDR3 spans 11 amino acids. For the CDR3, the DNA is TGCAGTGCTGGACAGAGAAATGAGCAGTTCTTC. This gives the protein CSAGQRNEQFF.

The genes are TRBV20-1 and TRBJ2-1; 9 bases match TRBD2. Unmatched junction bases numbered 10, after V lost 2 bases and J lost 8 bases. CDR1 is DFQATT and CDR2 is SNEGSKA in the germline V gene (reference sequence). The CDR3 spans 15 residues. The CDR3 DNA sequence: TGCAGTGCTAGAATCCTTGGCGGGGGGGCCTATGAGCAGTTCTTC. This translates into CSARILGGGAYEQFF.

V and J are TRBV6-2 or TRBV6-3 and TRBJ1-2; tentative D call: TRBD1 (5 bases). Between the trimmed V and J ends, which lost 8 bases and 0 bases, there was a span of 13 bases. The germline V gene has CDR1 MNHEY and CDR2 SVGEGT. This CDR3 spans 14 amino acids. The DNA of the CDR3 is TGTGCCAGCCGATGGGGCAGGACTAACTATGGCTACACCTTC. Amino acid sequence: CASRWGRTNYGYTF.

V gene TRBV6-1 combines with J gene TRBJ1-4; no clear D. This CDR3 spans 13 amino acids. Germline V CDR1 and CDR2: MNHNS, SASEGT. V lost 5 bases and J lost 8, with 12 bases in between. CDR3 nucleotides: TGTGCCAGCAGTATCAACAGTGGGGAAAAACTGTTTTTT. Amino acids: CASSINSGEKLFF.

The rearrangement links TRBV3-1 to TRBJ2-3, with 11 bases aligning to TRBD2. This CDR3 contains 14 residues. Germline loops: CDR1 LGHDT, CDR2 YNNKEL (reference sequence). Trimming took 6 bases from V and 4 from J; bases not matched to a gene: 3. CDR3 amino acids: CASRVAGGPDTQYF. CDR3 nucleotides: TGTGCCAGCAGGGTAGCGGGAGGGCCAGATACGCAGTATTTT.

This clonotype was detected only a few times. The J gene is TRBJ2-3, the V gene TRBV9, with 10 bases lining up with TRBD1. The V gene's germline CDR1 is SGDLS and CDR2 YYNGEE. The CDR3 is made up of 15 amino acids. The ends lost 3 bases at V and 1 base at J; junction bases unmatched: 2. CDR3 DNA: TGTGCCAGCAGCGGCGGGACAGGGGGCACAGATACGCAGTATTTT. Translation: CASSGGTGGTDTQYF.

Turning to this clonotype: A much larger clone differs by one base, so this may be a read error. This chain connects TRBV27 to TRBJ2-7; TRBD2 might be the D (6 bases). CDR1 MNHEY and CDR2 SMNVEV come from the germline V gene (reference sequence). This CDR3 region has 13 residues. Trimming shortened V by 3 bases and J by 3 bases, and 9 bases separated the two germline ends. The CDR3: CASSFNGGYEQYF. DNA for the CDR3: TGTGCCAGCAGTTTTAACGGGGGCTACGAGCAGTACTTC.

This clonotype has a handful of counts. This chain uses TRBV4-1 with TRBJ2-3, with a possible D match to TRBD1 (6 bases). Germline V gene data show CDR1 as MGHRA and CDR2 as YSYEKL. The CDR3 has 17 residues. Trimming stripped 0 bases from V and 2 bases from J, with 15 bases between. The chain's CDR3 is CASSQDRQGPYTDTQYF. The CDR3, as DNA: TGCGCCAGCAGCCAAGATCGGCAGGGGCCTTACACAGATACGCAGTATTTT.